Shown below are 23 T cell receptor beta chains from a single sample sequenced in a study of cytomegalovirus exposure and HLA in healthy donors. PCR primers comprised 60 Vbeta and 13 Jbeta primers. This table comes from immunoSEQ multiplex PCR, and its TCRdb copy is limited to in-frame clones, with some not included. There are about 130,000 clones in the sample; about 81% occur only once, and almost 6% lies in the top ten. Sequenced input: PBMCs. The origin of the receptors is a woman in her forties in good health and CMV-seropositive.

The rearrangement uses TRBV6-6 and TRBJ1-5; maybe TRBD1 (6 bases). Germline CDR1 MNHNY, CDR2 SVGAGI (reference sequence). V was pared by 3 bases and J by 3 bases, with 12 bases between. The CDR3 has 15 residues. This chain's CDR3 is CASSYTDSLNQPQHF. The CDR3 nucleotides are TGTGCCAGCAGTTATACGGACAGCCTCAATCAGCCCCAGCATTTT.

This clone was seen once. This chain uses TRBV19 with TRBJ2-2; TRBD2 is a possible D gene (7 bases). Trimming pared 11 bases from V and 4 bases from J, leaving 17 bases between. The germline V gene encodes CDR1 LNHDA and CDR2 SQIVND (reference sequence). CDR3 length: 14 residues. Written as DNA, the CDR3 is TGTGCCGGGGGGGGCGCTACGGGCACCGGGGAGCTGTTTTTT. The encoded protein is CAGGGATGTGELFF. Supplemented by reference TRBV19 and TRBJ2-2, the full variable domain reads DGGITQSPKYLFRKEGQNVTLSCEQNLNHDAMYWYRQDPGQGLRLIYYSQIVNDFQKGDIAEGYSVSREKKESFPLTVTSAQKNPTAFYLCAGGGATGTGELFFGEGSRLTVL.

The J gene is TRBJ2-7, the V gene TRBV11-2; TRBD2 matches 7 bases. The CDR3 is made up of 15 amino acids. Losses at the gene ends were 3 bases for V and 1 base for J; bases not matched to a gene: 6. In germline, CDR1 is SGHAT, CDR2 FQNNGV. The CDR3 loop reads CASSFQRGGSYEQYF. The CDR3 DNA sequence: TGTGCCAGCAGCTTTCAGCGGGGTGGTTCCTACGAGCAGTACTTC.

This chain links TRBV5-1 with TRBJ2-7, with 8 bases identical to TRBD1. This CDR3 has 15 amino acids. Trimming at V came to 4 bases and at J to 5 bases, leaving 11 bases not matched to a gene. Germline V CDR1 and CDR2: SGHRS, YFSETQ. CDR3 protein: CASSPTTGVSHEQYF. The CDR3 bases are TGCGCCAGCAGCCCTACGACAGGGGTTAGCCACGAGCAGTACTTC.

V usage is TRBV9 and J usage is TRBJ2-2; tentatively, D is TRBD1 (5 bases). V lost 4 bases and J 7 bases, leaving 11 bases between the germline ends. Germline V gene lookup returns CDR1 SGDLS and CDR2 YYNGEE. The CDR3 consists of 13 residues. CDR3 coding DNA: TGTGCCAGCAGCACTCAGGGTGTCGGGGAGCTGTTTTTT. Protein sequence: CASSTQGVGELFF.

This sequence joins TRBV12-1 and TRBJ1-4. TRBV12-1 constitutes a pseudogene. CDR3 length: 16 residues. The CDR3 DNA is TGTGCCAGCAGCCCAAAGGCGGTGGGTTTCAATGAAAAACTGTTTTTT. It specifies CASSPKAVGFNEKLFF.

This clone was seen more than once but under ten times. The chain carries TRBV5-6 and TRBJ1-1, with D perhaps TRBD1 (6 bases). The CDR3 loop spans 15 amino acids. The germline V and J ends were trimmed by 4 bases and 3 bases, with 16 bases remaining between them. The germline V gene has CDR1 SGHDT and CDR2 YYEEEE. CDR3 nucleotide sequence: TGTGCCAGCAGCCGACCACAGGGCTGGGACACTGAAGCTTTCTTT. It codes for CASSRPQGWDTEAFF.

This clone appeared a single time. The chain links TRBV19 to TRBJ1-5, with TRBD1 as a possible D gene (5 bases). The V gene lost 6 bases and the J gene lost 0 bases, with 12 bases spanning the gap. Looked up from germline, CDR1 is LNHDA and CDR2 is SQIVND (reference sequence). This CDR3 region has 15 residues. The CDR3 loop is CASSHRQHSNQPQHF. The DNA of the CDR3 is TGTGCCAGTAGCCACCGACAGCATAGCAATCAGCCCCAGCATTTT.

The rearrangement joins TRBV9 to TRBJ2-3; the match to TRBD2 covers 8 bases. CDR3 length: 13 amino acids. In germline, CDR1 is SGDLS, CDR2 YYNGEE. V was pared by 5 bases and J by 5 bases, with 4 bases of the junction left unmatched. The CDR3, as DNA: TGTGCCAGCAGTTCAAGCGGGAGAGATACGCAGTATTTT. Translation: CASSSSGRDTQYF.

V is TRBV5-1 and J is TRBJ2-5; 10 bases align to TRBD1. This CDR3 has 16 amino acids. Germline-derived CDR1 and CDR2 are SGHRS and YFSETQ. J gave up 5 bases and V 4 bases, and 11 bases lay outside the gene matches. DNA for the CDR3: TGCGCCAGCAGCCCCAGAACCGGGACAGGGGTCGAGACCCAGTACTTC. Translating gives CASSPRTGTGVETQYF.

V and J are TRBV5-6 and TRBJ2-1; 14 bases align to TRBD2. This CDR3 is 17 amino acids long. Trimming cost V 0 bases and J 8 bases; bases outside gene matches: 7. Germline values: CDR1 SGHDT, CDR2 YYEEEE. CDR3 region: CASSLARTSGGRDEQFF. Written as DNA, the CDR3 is TGTGCCAGCAGCTTGGCCCGGACTAGCGGGGGGAGGGATGAGCAGTTCTTC.

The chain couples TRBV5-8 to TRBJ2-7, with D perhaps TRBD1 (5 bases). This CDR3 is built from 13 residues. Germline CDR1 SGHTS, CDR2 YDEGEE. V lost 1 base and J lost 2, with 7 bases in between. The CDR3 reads CASSLQGAYEQYF. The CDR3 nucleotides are TGTGCCAGCAGCTTGCAGGGCGCCTACGAGCAGTACTTC.

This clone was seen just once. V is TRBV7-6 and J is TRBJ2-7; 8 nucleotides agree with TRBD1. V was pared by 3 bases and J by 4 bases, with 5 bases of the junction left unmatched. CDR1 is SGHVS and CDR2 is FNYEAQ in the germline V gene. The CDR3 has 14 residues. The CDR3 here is CASSFRTGPYEQYF. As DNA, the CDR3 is TGTGCCAGCAGCTTTCGGACAGGGCCTTACGAGCAGTACTTC.

CDR3 DNA: TGCAGCGTTGTGGTAGGGGCTGGAAACACCATATATTTT. As protein: CSVVVGAGNTIYF. The V and J genes are TRBV29-1 and TRBJ1-3; tentatively, D is TRBD1 (5 bases). Germline values: CDR1 SQVTM, CDR2 ANQGSEA. Trimming took off 4 bases at V and 2 bases at J, with 9 bases between the two ends. This CDR3 is built from 13 residues.

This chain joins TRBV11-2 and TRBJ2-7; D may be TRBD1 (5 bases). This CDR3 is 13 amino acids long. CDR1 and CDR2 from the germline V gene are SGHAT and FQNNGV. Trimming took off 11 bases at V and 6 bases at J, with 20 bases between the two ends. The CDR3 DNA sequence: TGTGCCTGGCCTAATTGCTCCCAGGGCGAGCAGTACTTC. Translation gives CAWPNCSQGEQYF.

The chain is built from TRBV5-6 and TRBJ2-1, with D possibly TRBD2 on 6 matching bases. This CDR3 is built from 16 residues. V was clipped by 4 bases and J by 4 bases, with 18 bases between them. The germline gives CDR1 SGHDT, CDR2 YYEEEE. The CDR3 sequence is CASSGTATGGYNEQFF. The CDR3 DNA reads TGTGCCAGCAGCGGCACAGCAACCGGGGGTTACAATGAGCAGTTCTTC.

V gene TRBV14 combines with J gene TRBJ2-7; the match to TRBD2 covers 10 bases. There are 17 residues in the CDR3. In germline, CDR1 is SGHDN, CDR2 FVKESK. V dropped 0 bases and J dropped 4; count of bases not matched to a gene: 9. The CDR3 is CASSQEEKLAGLYEQYF. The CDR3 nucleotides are TGTGCCAGCAGCCAAGAAGAAAAACTAGCGGGGCTTTACGAGCAGTACTTC. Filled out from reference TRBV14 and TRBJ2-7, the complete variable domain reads EAGVTQFPSHSVIEKGQTVTLRCDPISGHDNLYWYRRVMGKEIKFLLHFVKESKQDESGMPNNRFLAERTGGTYSTLKVQPAELEDSGVYFCASSQEEKLAGLYEQYFGPGTRLTVT.

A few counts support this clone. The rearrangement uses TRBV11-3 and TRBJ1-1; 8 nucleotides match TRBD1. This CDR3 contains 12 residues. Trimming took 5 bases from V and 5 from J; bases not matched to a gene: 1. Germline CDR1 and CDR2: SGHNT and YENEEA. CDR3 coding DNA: TGTGCCAGCAGCAGACAGGGGACTGAAGCTTTCTTT. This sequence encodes CASSRQGTEAFF.

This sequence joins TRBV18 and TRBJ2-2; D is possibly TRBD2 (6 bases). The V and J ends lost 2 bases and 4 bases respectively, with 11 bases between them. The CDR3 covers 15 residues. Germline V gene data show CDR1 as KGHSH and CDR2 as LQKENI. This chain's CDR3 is CASSPASAGTGELFF. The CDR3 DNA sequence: TGTGCCAGCTCACCAGCTAGCGCAGGCACCGGGGAGCTGTTTTTT.

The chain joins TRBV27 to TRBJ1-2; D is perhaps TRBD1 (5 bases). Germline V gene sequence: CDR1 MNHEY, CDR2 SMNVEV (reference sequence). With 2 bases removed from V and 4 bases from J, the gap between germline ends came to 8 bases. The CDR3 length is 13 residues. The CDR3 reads CASSLGQTYGYTF. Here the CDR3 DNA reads TGTGCCAGCAGTTTAGGACAAACCTATGGCTACACCTTC.

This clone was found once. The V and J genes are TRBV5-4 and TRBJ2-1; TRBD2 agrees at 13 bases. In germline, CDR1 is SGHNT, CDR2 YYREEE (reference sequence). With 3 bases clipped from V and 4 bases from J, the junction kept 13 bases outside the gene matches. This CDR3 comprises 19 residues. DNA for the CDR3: TGTGCCAGCAGCTCGCGACAGGGACTAGCGGGGCGAGGGTACAATGAGCAGTTCTTC. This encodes CASSSRQGLAGRGYNEQFF.

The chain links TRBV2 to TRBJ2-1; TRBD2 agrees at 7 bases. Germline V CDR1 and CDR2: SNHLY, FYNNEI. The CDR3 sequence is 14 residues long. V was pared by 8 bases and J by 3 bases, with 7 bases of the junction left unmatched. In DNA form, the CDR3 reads TGTGCCAGCCAAACGGGGGGAAACTACAATGAGCAGTTCTTC. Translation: CASQTGGNYNEQFF.

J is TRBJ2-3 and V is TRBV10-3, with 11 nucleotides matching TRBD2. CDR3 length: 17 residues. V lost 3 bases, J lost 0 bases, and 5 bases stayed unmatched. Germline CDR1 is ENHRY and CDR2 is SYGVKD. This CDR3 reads CAISETSGGTSTDTQYF. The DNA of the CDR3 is TGTGCCATCAGTGAAACTAGCGGGGGAACTAGCACAGATACGCAGTATTTT.